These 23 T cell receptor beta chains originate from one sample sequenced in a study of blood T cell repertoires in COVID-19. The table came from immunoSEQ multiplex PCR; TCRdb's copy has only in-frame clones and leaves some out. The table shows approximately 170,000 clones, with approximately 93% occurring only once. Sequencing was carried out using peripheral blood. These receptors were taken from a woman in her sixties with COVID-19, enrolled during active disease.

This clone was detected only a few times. In DNA, the CDR3 is TGTGCCAGCAGTTATAACCGGGGTCGGACAGAACATGGCTACACCTTC. This encodes CASSYNRGRTEHGYTF. This sequence joins TRBV7-2 and TRBJ1-2, with a weak D call TRBD1 (6 bases). Germline values: CDR1 SGHTA, CDR2 FQGNSA. The CDR3 extends over 16 amino acids. The V end lost 6 bases, the J end lost 6 bases, and 23 bases lay between the germline ends. Variable domain in full (rest from reference TRBV7-2 and TRBJ1-2): GAGVSQSPSNKVTEKGKDVELRCDPISGHTALYWYRQSLGQGLEFLIYFQGNSAPDKSGLPSDRFSAERTGGSVSTLTIQRTQQEDSAVYLCASSYNRGRTEHGYTFGSGTRLTVV.

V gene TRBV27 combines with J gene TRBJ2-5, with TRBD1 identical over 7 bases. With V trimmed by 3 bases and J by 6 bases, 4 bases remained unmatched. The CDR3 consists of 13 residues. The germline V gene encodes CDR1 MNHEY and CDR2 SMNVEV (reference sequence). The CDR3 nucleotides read TGTGCCAGCAGTTTGGAGGACAGGCAGACCCAGTACTTC. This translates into CASSLEDRQTQYF.

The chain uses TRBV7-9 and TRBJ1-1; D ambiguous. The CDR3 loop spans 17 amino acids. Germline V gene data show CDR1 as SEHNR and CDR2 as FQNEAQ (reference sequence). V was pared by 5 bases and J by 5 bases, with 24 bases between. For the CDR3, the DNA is TGTGCCAGCAGCCATCCGATCAAGACCCTCCGAGGGACTGAAGCTTTCTTT. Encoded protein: CASSHPIKTLRGTEAFF.

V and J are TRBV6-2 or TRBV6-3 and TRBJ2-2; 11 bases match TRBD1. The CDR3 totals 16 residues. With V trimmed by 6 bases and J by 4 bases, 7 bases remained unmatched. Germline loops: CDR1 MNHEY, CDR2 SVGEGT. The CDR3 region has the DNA TGTGCCAGCAGCCCTGGACAGGGGGCGGTCACCGGGGAGCTGTTTTTT. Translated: CASSPGQGAVTGELFF.

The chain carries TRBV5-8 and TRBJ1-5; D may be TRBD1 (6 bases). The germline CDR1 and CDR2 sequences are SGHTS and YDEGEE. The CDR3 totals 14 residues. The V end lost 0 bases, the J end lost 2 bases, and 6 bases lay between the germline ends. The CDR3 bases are TGTGCCAGCAGCTTGGACAGGGGCAATCAGCCCCAGCATTTT. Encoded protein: CASSLDRGNQPQHF.

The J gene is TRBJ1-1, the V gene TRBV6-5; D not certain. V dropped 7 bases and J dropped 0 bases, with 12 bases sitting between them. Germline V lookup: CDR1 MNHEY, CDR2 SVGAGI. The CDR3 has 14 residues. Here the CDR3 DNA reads TGTGCCAGCACCCTAACGGAGTTGAACACTGAAGCTTTCTTT. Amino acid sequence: CASTLTELNTEAFF.

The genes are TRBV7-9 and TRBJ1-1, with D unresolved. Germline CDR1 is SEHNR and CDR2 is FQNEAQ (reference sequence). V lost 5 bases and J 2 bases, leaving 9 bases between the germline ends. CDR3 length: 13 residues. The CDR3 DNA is TGTGCCAGCAGCAAGTTACAAAACACTGAAGCTTTCTTT. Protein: CASSKLQNTEAFF.

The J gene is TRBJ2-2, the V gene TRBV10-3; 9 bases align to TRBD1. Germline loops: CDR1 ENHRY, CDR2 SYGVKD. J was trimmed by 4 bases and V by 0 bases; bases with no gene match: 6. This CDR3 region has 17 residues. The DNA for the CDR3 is TGTGCCATCAGTGAGTCAAACAGGGGGCAGGGCACCGGGGAGCTGTTTTTT. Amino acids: CAISESNRGQGTGELFF.

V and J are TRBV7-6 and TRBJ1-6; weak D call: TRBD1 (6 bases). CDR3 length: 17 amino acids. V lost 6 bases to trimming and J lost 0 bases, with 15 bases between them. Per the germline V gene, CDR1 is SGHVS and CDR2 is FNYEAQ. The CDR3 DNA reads TGTGCCAGCAGTCCAGGACAGCCCAGCTCCTATAATTCACCCCTCCACTTT. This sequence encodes CASSPGQPSSYNSPLHF. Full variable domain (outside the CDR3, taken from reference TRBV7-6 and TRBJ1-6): GAGVSQSPRYKVTKRGQDVALRCDPISGHVSLYWYRQALGQGPEFLTYFNYEAQQDKSGLPNDRFSAERPEGSISTLTIQRTEQRDSAMYRCASSPGQPSSYNSPLHFGNGTRLTVT.

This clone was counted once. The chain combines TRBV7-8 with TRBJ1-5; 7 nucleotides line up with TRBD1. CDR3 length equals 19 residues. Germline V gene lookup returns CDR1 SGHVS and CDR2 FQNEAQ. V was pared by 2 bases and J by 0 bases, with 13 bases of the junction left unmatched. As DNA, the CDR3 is TGTGCCAGCAGCTTACGGACAGGCCCAAGAGCTAATAGCAATCAGCCCCAGCATTTT. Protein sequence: CASSLRTGPRANSNQPQHF.

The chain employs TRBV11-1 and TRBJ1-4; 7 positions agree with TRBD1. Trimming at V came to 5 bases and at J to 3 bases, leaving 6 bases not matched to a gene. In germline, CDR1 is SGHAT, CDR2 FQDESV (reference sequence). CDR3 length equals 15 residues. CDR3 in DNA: TGTGCCAGCAGCAACACAGGGGAGCCTAATGAAAAACTGTTTTTT. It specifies CASSNTGEPNEKLFF.

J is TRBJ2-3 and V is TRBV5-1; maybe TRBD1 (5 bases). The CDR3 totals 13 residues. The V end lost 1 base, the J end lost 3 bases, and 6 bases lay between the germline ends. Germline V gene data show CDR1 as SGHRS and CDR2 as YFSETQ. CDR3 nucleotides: TGCGCCAGCAGCTTGAGGGGTACAGATACGCAGTATTTT. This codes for CASSLRGTDTQYF.

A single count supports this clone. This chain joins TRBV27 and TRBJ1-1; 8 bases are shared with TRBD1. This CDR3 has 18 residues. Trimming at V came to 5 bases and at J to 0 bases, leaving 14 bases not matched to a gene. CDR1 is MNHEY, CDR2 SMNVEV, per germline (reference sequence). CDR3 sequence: CASSLWDRLGVMNTEAFF. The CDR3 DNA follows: TGTGCCAGCAGTCTCTGGGACAGGCTTGGTGTTATGAACACTGAAGCTTTCTTT.

The CDR3 loop reads CASSRHGSETQYF. The DNA of the CDR3 is TGTGCCAGCAGTCGCCACGGGTCGGAGACCCAGTACTTC. The chain couples TRBV6-5 to TRBJ2-5, with D uncertain. This CDR3 is 13 amino acids long. Germline V gene sequence: CDR1 MNHEY, CDR2 SVGAGI. The V and J ends lost 5 bases and 5 bases respectively, with 12 bases between them.

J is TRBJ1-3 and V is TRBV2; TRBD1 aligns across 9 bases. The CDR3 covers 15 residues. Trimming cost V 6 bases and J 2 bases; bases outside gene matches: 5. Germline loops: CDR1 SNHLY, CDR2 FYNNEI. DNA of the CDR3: TGTGCCAGCAGGGTGGGACAGGGAGCTGGAAACACCATATATTTT. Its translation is CASRVGQGAGNTIYF.

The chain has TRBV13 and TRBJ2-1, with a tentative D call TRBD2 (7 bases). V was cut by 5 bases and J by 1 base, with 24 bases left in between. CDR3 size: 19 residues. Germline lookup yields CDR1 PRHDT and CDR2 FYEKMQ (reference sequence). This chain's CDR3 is CASSPPLAGGGKSYNEQFF. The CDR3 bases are TGTGCCAGCAGCCCCCCCCTCGCGGGCGGGGGCAAGTCCTACAATGAGCAGTTCTTC. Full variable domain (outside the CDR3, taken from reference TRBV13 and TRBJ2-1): AAGVIQSPRHLIKEKRETATLKCYPIPRHDTVYWYQQGPGQDPQFLISFYEKMQSDKGSIPDRFSAQQFSDYHSELNMSSLELGDSALYFCASSPPLAGGGKSYNEQFFGPGTRLTVL.

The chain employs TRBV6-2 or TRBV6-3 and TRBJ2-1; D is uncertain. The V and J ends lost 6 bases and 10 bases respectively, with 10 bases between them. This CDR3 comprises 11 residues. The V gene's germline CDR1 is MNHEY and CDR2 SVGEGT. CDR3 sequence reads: CASSQLKEQFF. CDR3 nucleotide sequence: TGTGCCAGCAGCCAGCTAAAGGAGCAGTTCTTC.

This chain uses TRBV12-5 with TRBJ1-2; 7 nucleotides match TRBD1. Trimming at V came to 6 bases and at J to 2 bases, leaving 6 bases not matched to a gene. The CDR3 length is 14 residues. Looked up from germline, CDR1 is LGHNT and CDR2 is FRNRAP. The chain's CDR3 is CASGTTGINYGYTF. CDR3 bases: TGTGCTAGTGGGACGACAGGGATAAACTATGGCTACACCTTC.

The CDR3 DNA sequence: TGTGCCTGGAGTGTAAGGCGGGGAGGCACTGAAGCTTTCTTT. Translating it yields CAWSVRRGGTEAFF. This chain uses TRBV30 with TRBJ1-1; D uncertain. The CDR3 is 14 amino acids. V was pared by 0 bases and J by 4 bases, with 12 bases between. Germline CDR1 is GTSNPN and CDR2 is SVGIG (reference sequence).

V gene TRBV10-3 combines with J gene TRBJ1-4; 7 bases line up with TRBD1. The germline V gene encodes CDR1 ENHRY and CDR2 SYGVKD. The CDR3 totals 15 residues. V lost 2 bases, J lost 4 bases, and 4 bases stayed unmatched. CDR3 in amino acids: CAISEGQGGNEKLFF. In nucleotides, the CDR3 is TGTGCCATCAGTGAGGGGCAGGGGGGTAATGAAAAACTGTTTTTT.

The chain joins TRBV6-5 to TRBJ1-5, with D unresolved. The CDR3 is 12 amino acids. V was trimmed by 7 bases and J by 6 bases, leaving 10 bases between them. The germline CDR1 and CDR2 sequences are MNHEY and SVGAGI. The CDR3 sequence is CASTHRSQPQHF. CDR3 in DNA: TGTGCCAGCACTCATCGGAGTCAGCCCCAGCATTTT.

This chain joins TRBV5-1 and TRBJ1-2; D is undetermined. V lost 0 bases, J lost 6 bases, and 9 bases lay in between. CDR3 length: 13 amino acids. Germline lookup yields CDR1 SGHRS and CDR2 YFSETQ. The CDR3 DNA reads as TGCGCCAGCAGCTTGGAGGTGGGCCATGGCTACACCTTC. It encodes CASSLEVGHGYTF.

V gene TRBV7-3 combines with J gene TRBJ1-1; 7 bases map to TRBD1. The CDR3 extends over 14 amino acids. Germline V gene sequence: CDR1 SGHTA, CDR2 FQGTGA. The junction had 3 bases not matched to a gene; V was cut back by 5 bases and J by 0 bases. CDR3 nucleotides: TGTGCCAGCAGCACCGGGACAGTGAACACTGAAGCTTTCTTT. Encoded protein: CASSTGTVNTEAFF.